This record concerns one T cell receptor beta chain sequence. What it binds is unknown. A much larger clone is a single base away; this may be a read error. The sample is drawn from a study of blood T cells in healthy people across ages. The study's findings and limits: The study could not conclusively compare naive and antigen-experienced cells, given its unsorted PBMCs.

Combining a sample-barcoded 5' primer with a J-beta primer mix, a second PCR ran for roughly 7 to 11 cycles. CDR3-containing paired-end reads numbered at least 2.5 million in each sample. TCRdb reprocessed the 5' RACE reads with MiXCR, giving one entry per CDR3 protein. The data show some 1.5 million distinct CDR3 sequences, about 30% seen once. This clonotype was obtained from a woman younger than 45 in good health. The sequenced sample consisted of blood.

CDR3 in amino acids: CSAREGTSGGSEQYF. CDR3 DNA: TGCAGTGCTAGAGAGGGGACTAGCGGTGGGAGTGAGCAGTACTTC. The chain is built from TRBV20-1 and TRBJ2-5, with 11 bases fitting TRBD2. In germline, CDR1 is DFQATT, CDR2 SNEGSKA (reference sequence). The CDR3 length is 15 residues. V was clipped by 0 bases and J by 11 bases; unmatched bases: 11.